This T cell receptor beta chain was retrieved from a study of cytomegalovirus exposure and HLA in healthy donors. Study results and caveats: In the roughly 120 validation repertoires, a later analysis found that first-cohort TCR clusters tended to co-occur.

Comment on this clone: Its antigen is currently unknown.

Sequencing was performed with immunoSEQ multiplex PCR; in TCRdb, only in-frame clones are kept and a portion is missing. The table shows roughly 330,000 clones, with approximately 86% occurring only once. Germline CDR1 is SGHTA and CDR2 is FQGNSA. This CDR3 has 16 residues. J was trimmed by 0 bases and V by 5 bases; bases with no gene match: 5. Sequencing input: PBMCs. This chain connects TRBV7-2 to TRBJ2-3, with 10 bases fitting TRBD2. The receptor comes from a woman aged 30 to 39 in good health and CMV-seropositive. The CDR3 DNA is TGTGCCAGCAGCCCCCTAGCGGGAGCTAGCACAGATACGCAGTATTTT. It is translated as CASSPLAGASTDTQYF.